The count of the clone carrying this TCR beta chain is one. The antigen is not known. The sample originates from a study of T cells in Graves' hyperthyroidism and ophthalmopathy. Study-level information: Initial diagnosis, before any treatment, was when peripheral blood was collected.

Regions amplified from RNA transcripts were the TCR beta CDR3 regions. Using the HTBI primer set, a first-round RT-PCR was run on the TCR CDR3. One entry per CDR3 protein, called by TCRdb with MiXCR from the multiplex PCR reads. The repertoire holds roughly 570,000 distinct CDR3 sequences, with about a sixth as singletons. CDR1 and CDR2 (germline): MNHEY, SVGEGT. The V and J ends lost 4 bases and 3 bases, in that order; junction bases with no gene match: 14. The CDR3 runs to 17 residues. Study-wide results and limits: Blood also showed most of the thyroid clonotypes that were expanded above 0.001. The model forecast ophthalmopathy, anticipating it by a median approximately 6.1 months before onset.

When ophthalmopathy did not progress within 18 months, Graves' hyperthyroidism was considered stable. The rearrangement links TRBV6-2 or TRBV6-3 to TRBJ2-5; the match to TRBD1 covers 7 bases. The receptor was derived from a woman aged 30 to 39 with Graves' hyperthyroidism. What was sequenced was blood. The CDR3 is CASSFPPRLTGEETQYF. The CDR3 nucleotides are TGTGCCAGCAGTTTCCCACCGAGGCTTACAGGGGAAGAGACCCAGTACTTC.